This TCR beta chain was sequenced for a study of shared clonotypes between healthy human individuals. Some clones are missing from TCRdb's copy, which holds only in-frame ones; the method was immunoSEQ multiplex PCR. The table lists about 1 million clones, 75% to 80% of them singletons. The V end lost 4 bases, the J end lost 4 bases, and 15 bases lay between the germline ends. CDR3 length equals 15 residues. CDR1 and CDR2 from the germline V gene are SGHTA and FQGTGA. The rearrangement uses TRBV7-3 and TRBJ2-3, with D perhaps matching TRBD2 (7 bases). The sequenced sample consisted of memory CD4+ T cells from PBMCs. Subset here: CD45RA-negative fraction. This TCR was sampled from a man between 18 and 35 years old in good health. Some clones in this sample may be carry-over from other donors' samples. The CDR3, as DNA: TGTGCCAGCAGCTCCAGGGGAGGGAAGGCAGATACGCAGTATTTT. Translating it yields CASSSRGGKADTQYF.